The next 28 T cell receptor beta chains were all read from a single sample in a study of T cells after somatic rescue of genetic block. The protocol was immunoSEQ multiplex PCR, while the TCRdb copy is restricted to in-frame clones and leaves out a portion. The sample consists of some 68,000 clones, roughly 93% of them appearing once. Sequencing was performed on peripheral blood mononuclear cells (PBMCs). The origin of the receptors is a man younger than 40.

The chain uses TRBV5-1 and TRBJ1-4; TRBD1 matches 9 bases. Per germline, CDR1 SGHRS and CDR2 YFSETQ. The CDR3 is 15 amino acids. With 4 bases clipped from V and 3 bases from J, the junction kept 4 bases outside the gene matches. The DNA for the CDR3 is TGCGCCAGCAGCCCTGGACAGGGGTCTAATGAAAAACTGTTTTTT. Its protein product is CASSPGQGSNEKLFF.

The chain couples TRBV30 to TRBJ1-1; 8 bases line up with TRBD1. Trimming cost V 4 bases and J 3 bases; bases outside gene matches: 7. CDR1 GTSNPN and CDR2 SVGIG come from the germline V gene (reference sequence). This CDR3 has 14 amino acids. The CDR3 DNA follows: TGTGCCTGGACCCAACGGACAGGGTACACTGAAGCTTTCTTT. Translated, it gives CAWTQRTGYTEAFF.

The chain recombines TRBV11-2 with TRBJ2-7; unclear D gene. This CDR3 is built from 13 residues. V lost 5 bases and J lost 3, with 11 bases in between. CDR1 SGHAT and CDR2 FQNNGV come from the germline V gene. The CDR3 here is CASSPPASYEQYF. In nucleotides, the CDR3 is TGTGCCAGCAGCCCACCGGCTAGCTACGAGCAGTACTTC. Looking up the rest from reference TRBV11-2 and TRBJ2-7 gives the full variable domain: EAGVAQSPRYKIIEKRQSVAFWCNPISGHATLYWYQQILGQGPKLLIQFQNNGVVDDSQLPKDRFSAERLKGVDSTLKIQPAKLEDSAVYLCASSPPASYEQYFGPGTRLTVT.

V gene TRBV6-5 combines with J gene TRBJ1-2; D uncertain. Germline lookup yields CDR1 MNHEY and CDR2 SVGAGI. The CDR3 consists of 13 residues. V gave up 5 bases and J gave up 8 bases, with 15 bases separating them. This chain's CDR3 is CASSMGSGRGYTF. CDR3 nucleotide sequence: TGTGCCAGCAGTATGGGAAGCGGTCGGGGCTACACCTTC.

The V call is TRBV19, the J call TRBJ2-1; 8 bases are shared with TRBD2. V shed 5 bases and J 2 bases; nucleotides not matched to a gene: 5. The CDR3 runs to 15 residues. In germline, CDR1 is LNHDA, CDR2 SQIVND (reference sequence). The CDR3 DNA reads as TGTGCCAGTAGTCCCCAGCGGGGGCCCTACAATGAGCAGTTCTTC. Translating it yields CASSPQRGPYNEQFF.

About this clone: As the CDR3 is not closed by the conserved phenylalanine or tryptophan, this likely results from a read error. No DNA is shown, since the ends of the CDR3 on it are uncertain; the CDR3 is the one TCRdb lists. The chain carries TRBV7-6 and TRBJ2-7. CDR1 and CDR2 from the germline V gene are SGHVS and FNYEAQ. Ends included, the CDR3 has 15 residues. The CDR3 is CASSLVPPFPPLSSS.

The CDR3 spells CASSSIAGANNEQFF. As DNA, the CDR3 is TGTGCCAGCAGTTCTATAGCGGGGGCTAACAATGAGCAGTTCTTC. This chain uses TRBV2 with TRBJ2-1, with 9 bases matching TRBD2. CDR1 is SNHLY, CDR2 FYNNEI, per germline. The ends lost 5 bases at V and 5 bases at J; junction bases unmatched: 7. The CDR3 runs 15 residues.

This chain links TRBV5-6 with TRBJ2-2; a possible D gene is TRBD2 (6 bases). V was cut by 1 base and J by 5 bases, with 21 bases left in between. Looked up from germline, CDR1 is SGHDT and CDR2 is YYEEEE. The CDR3 totals 18 residues. In DNA form, the CDR3 reads TGTGCCAGCAGCTTGTCGGGCGGGAAGTTGTGGGGGACCGGGGAGCTGTTTTTT. Translating it yields CASSLSGGKLWGTGELFF.

With regard to this clone: A junction boundary mismatches the germline segment, possibly from a read error. This rearrangement joins TRBV30 to TRBJ1-6; maybe TRBD1 (5 bases). There are 16 residues in the CDR3. Germline V CDR1 and CDR2: GTSNPN, SVGIG (reference sequence). This CDR3 is CAWNGERVRGNSLLHF. DNA for the CDR3: TGTGCCTGGAATGGCGAAAGGGTTCGGGGGAATTCACTCCTCCACTTT.

The chain carries TRBV4-1 and TRBJ1-6; 11 positions agree with TRBD1. With V trimmed by 1 base and J by 0 bases, 5 bases remained unmatched. The CDR3 totals 19 residues. Per the germline V gene, CDR1 is MGHRA and CDR2 is YSYEKL. The CDR3 region is CASSQGIGTGGSYNSPLHF. CDR3 DNA: TGCGCCAGCAGCCAAGGGATCGGGACAGGGGGCTCCTATAATTCACCCCTCCACTTT.

The chain uses TRBV14 and TRBJ2-5; D tentatively reads TRBD1 or TRBD2 (5 bases each). Trimming pared 1 base from V and 4 bases from J, leaving 13 bases between. CDR1 is SGHDN, CDR2 FVKESK, per germline. The CDR3 length is 15 residues. The chain's CDR3 is CASSQARQRGETQYF. The CDR3 DNA sequence: TGTGCCAGCAGCCAAGCCAGGCAGAGGGGAGAGACCCAGTACTTC. Using reference TRBV14 and TRBJ2-5 for the parts outside the CDR3, the full variable domain is EAGVTQFPSHSVIEKGQTVTLRCDPISGHDNLYWYRRVMGKEIKFLLHFVKESKQDESGMPNNRFLAERTGGTYSTLKVQPAELEDSGVYFCASSQARQRGETQYFGPGTRLLVL.

CDR3 DNA: TGTGCCAGTGGATATCAGGGTTTCAATCAGCCCCAGCATTTT. Translation gives CASGYQGFNQPQHF. The chain employs TRBV19 and TRBJ1-5; D is perhaps TRBD1 (5 bases). V was cut by 8 bases and J by 3 bases, with 14 bases left in between. The CDR3 covers 14 residues. Germline lookup yields CDR1 LNHDA and CDR2 SQIVND (reference sequence).

The V gene is TRBV2, the J gene TRBJ1-4; D may be TRBD1 (5 bases). This CDR3 has 14 amino acids. Trimming took 4 bases from V and 10 from J, leaving 16 bases between them. Germline lookup yields CDR1 SNHLY and CDR2 FYNNEI. The CDR3 DNA is TGTGCCAGCAGTGTAGGTGAAGATAGGGGAAAACTGTTTTTT. Protein: CASSVGEDRGKLFF.

In its sample, this clone was seen once. V and J are TRBV29-1 and TRBJ1-5; D unresolved. Trimming left V 5 bases short and J 0 bases short, with 11 bases between. Germline V CDR1 and CDR2: SQVTM, ANQGSEA. CDR3 length equals 14 residues. The CDR3 DNA is TGCAGCGTTTTAAGTGGCAATAGCAATCAGCCCCAGCATTTT. Protein: CSVLSGNSNQPQHF.

Written as DNA, the CDR3 is TGCGCCAGCAGCCAAGATCGAGAAAATACGTGGGACACCATATATTTT. Translation gives CASSQDRENTWDTIYF. V is TRBV4-1 and J is TRBJ1-3; no reliable D call. Germline CDR1 is MGHRA and CDR2 is YSYEKL. The CDR3 consists of 16 residues. With 0 bases removed from V and 8 bases from J, the gap between germline ends came to 17 bases.

This clone was seen just once. V is TRBV11-2 and J is TRBJ1-2, with no clear D. V gave up 0 bases and J gave up 14 bases, with 16 bases separating them. CDR3 length: 13 amino acids. In germline, CDR1 is SGHAT, CDR2 FQNNGV. The CDR3 loop is CASSLDLRSKETF. Here the CDR3 DNA reads TGTGCCAGCAGCTTAGATCTCCGGAGTAAGGAGACCTTC.

The chain recombines TRBV2 with TRBJ1-2; D unclear. The CDR3 covers 15 residues. Germline V gene sequence: CDR1 SNHLY, CDR2 FYNNEI. V lost 0 bases, J lost 2 bases, and 10 bases lay in between. CDR3: CASSEAGVRNYGYTF. The CDR3 coding sequence is TGTGCCAGCAGTGAAGCAGGCGTCAGGAACTATGGCTACACCTTC.

V gene TRBV18 combines with J gene TRBJ1-5; possibly TRBD1 for D (5 bases). Germline V gives CDR1 KGHSH, CDR2 LQKENI. Trimming removed 1 base from V and 2 bases from J, with 24 bases in between. There are 20 residues in the CDR3. The CDR3 spells CASSPLPVGAGVAGNQPQHF. CDR3 coding DNA: TGTGCCAGCTCACCACTCCCCGTCGGGGCTGGCGTGGCGGGCAATCAGCCCCAGCATTTT.

The gene calls are TRBV25-1 and TRBJ1-4; 8 bases are a match to TRBD1. The CDR3 sequence is 16 residues long. The V gene end was trimmed by 1 base and the J gene end by 5 bases; junction bases not matched to a gene: 6. Germline CDR1 and CDR2: MGHDK and SYGVNS. The CDR3 reads CASSEFRTGNNEKLFF. CDR3 nucleotide sequence: TGTGCCAGCAGTGAATTTAGGACAGGGAACAATGAAAAACTGTTTTTT.

J is TRBJ2-7 and V is TRBV2; 7 positions agree with TRBD2. Unmatched junction bases numbered 6, after V lost 3 bases and J lost 4 bases. Germline CDR1 is SNHLY and CDR2 is FYNNEI. The CDR3 contains 14 residues. The CDR3 DNA follows: TGTGCCAGCAGTGAGCGGGGAGGGATATACGAGCAGTACTTC. Translation: CASSERGGIYEQYF.

This chain connects TRBV30 to TRBJ1-2; possible D gene TRBD1, 6 bases. The V gene lost 1 base and the J gene lost 5 bases, with 14 bases spanning the gap. Germline values: CDR1 GTSNPN, CDR2 SVGIG (reference sequence). This CDR3 has 14 amino acids. The CDR3 sequence: CAWSAGTSIYGYTF. As DNA, the CDR3 is TGTGCCTGGAGTGCCGGGACATCCATTTATGGCTACACCTTC. The variable domain in full, with the rest retrieved from reference TRBV30 and TRBJ1-2, is SQTIHQWPATLVQPVGSPLSLECTVEGTSNPNLYWYRQAAGRGLQLLFYSVGIGQISSEVPQNLSASRPQDRQFILSSKKLLLSDSGFYLCAWSAGTSIYGYTFGSGTRLTVV.

The J gene is TRBJ2-1, the V gene TRBV18; no firm D call. CDR3 length equals 12 residues. From germline, CDR1 is KGHSH and CDR2 LQKENI. V lost 4 bases and J lost 7, with 8 bases in between. The CDR3 loop is CASSQGPNEQFF. The CDR3 nucleotides are TGTGCCAGCTCACAGGGTCCGAATGAGCAGTTCTTC.

The V gene is TRBV6-5, the J gene TRBJ1-1, with a possible D match to TRBD1 (5 bases). The V gene's germline CDR1 is MNHEY and CDR2 SVGAGI. The CDR3 extends over 14 amino acids. V dropped 6 bases and J dropped 4 bases, with 15 bases sitting between them. CDR3 sequence reads: CASRPTGGSTEAFF. DNA for the CDR3: TGTGCCAGCAGACCGACCGGGGGAAGCACTGAAGCTTTCTTT.

The chain is built from TRBV12-1 and TRBJ2-7; the D segment call TRBD2 is taken from the table without a DNA check. TRBV12-1 is marked as a pseudogene. The CDR3 covers 15 residues. Here the CDR3 DNA reads TGTGCCAGCAGCCTTACCGACGGGAGCTCCTACGAGCAGTACTTC. This encodes CASSLTDGSSYEQYF.

Here the CDR3 reads CASSPGVAGYTF. The CDR3, as DNA: TGTGCCAGCAGCCCGGGGGTGGCCGGCTACACCTTC. The V call is TRBV5-6, the J call TRBJ1-2, with a possible D match to TRBD1 (5 bases). Germline CDR1 is SGHDT and CDR2 is YYEEEE. The CDR3 contains 12 residues. V was trimmed by 4 bases and J by 8 bases, leaving 12 bases between them.

The rearrangement uses TRBV27 and TRBJ2-3; unclear D gene. CDR1 is MNHEY and CDR2 is SMNVEV in the germline V gene (reference sequence). V was shortened by 6 bases and J by 1 base, with 5 bases between the two germline ends. The CDR3 length is 12 residues. DNA of the CDR3: TGTGCCAGCAGGCTAGGCACAGATACGCAGTATTTT. It codes for CASRLGTDTQYF.

In DNA form, the CDR3 reads TGTGCCAGCAGTTACTGGAGGACTTCCAACGAGCAGTACTTC. This gives the protein CASSYWRTSNEQYF. V gene TRBV6-5 combines with J gene TRBJ2-7; possible D gene TRBD2, 5 bases. The length of the CDR3 is 14 residues. The germline V and J ends were trimmed by 1 base and 5 bases, with 12 bases remaining between them. CDR1 is MNHEY and CDR2 is SVGAGI in the germline V gene.

The chain couples TRBV4-1 to TRBJ2-5; tentatively, D is TRBD1 or TRBD2 (5 bases each). The V end was cut by 0 bases, the J end by 7 bases, with 12 bases between. In germline, CDR1 is MGHRA, CDR2 YSYEKL. The CDR3 is 14 residues long. CDR3: CASSQERGERTQYF. CDR3 bases: TGCGCCAGCAGCCAAGAAAGGGGAGAGAGGACCCAGTACTTC.